Presented here are 11 T cell receptor beta chains from one specimen sequenced in a study of T cell repertoires in aging, cancer and after chemotherapy. TRB rearrangements spanning V, D and J were amplified using mixed TRB-A/B primers. MiXCR, run by TCRdb on the multiplex PCR reads, gives a single entry per CDR3 protein. The table records thousands of distinct CDR3 sequences, around a quarter of them present only once. The template was genomic DNA from peripheral blood, not RNA. Sequenced sample: blood. The receptors were gathered from a human donor in good health.

The V call is TRBV20-1, the J call TRBJ2-1, with 9 bases lining up with TRBD2. CDR1 and CDR2 (germline): DFQATT, SNEGSKA (reference sequence). The CDR3 loop spans 19 amino acids. V dropped 0 bases and J dropped 1; count of bases not matched to a gene: 13. In DNA form, the CDR3 reads TGCAGTGCTAGAGATCGCTGGCGGGAGGGCCTATCGTCCTACAATGAGCAGTTCTTC. Protein: CSARDRWREGLSSYNEQFF.

This clonotype is termed medium-sized. This rearrangement joins TRBV7-9 to TRBJ1-1; no reliable D call. Germline CDR1 is SEHNR and CDR2 is FQNEAQ (reference sequence). This CDR3 has 12 residues. V shed 1 base and J shed 7 bases, with 7 bases lying between them. The CDR3 sequence is CASSLVEREAFF. CDR3 nucleotide sequence: TGTGCCAGCAGCTTAGTAGAGCGTGAAGCTTTCTTT.

This chain links TRBV5-1 with TRBJ2-7; 7 nucleotides agree with TRBD1. V lost 3 bases, J lost 3 bases, and 9 bases stayed unmatched. The CDR3 spans 15 residues. CDR1 is SGHRS and CDR2 is YFSETQ in the germline V gene. CDR3 DNA sequence: TGCGCCAGCAGCTCCACCGGGACAGCGAGCTACGAGCAGTACTTC. Protein: CASSSTGTASYEQYF.

This clonotype showed up just a few times. V is TRBV20-1 and J is TRBJ2-1, with 8 bases matching TRBD1. The CDR3 covers 14 residues. In germline, CDR1 is DFQATT, CDR2 SNEGSKA (reference sequence). J was trimmed by 0 bases and V by 4 bases; bases with no gene match: 2. CDR3 in DNA: TGCAGTGCTAAACAGGGGGGCTCCTACAATGAGCAGTTCTTC. It yields the protein CSAKQGGSYNEQFF.

This clonotype was seen more than once but under ten times. V gene TRBV21-1 combines with J gene TRBJ1-2; TRBD1, the table's D call, lacks a check against the DNA. TRBV21-1 is a known pseudogene. The length of the CDR3 is 16 residues. Written as DNA, the CDR3 is TGTGCCAGCAGCCTACAGGGAAGGTCGCCTCACTATGGCTACACCTTC. Translation gives CASSLQGRSPHYGYTF.

This clonotype qualifies as medium-sized. The chain links TRBV20-1 to TRBJ1-4; D is unclear. The length of the CDR3 is 15 residues. The V gene's germline CDR1 is DFQATT and CDR2 SNEGSKA (reference sequence). Trimming pared 6 bases from V and 0 bases from J, leaving 14 bases between. CDR3 coding DNA: TGCAGTGCCCAAGATGTTGGTGCAACTAATGAAAAACTGTTTTTT. Protein product: CSAQDVGATNEKLFF.

V usage is TRBV7-2 and J usage is TRBJ2-7, with 7 bases fitting TRBD1. From germline, CDR1 is SGHTA and CDR2 FQGNSA. The CDR3 has 14 amino acids. J was trimmed by 5 bases and V by 2 bases; bases with no gene match: 6. The CDR3 nucleotides read TGTGCCAGCAGCTTAAAGACAGGGTTCCACGAGCAGTACTTC. Translation: CASSLKTGFHEQYF.

This clonotype rates as medium-sized. This chain connects TRBV20-1 to TRBJ2-2; no clear D gene. The CDR3 totals 15 residues. Germline V gene sequence: CDR1 DFQATT, CDR2 SNEGSKA (reference sequence). V was clipped by 1 base and J by 5 bases, with 14 bases between them. The CDR3 spells CSARVSSRATGELFF. CDR3 DNA: TGCAGTGCTAGAGTGTCCTCCCGTGCGACCGGGGAGCTGTTTTTT.

V is TRBV28 and J is TRBJ1-5; tentatively, D is TRBD1 (6 bases). V was shortened by 3 bases and J by 1 base, with 13 bases between the two germline ends. The CDR3 sequence is 16 residues long. The germline V gene encodes CDR1 MDHEN and CDR2 SYDVKM. The CDR3 loop reads CASSLGAGTSNQPQHF. The CDR3 DNA reads as TGTGCCAGCAGTTTGGGGGCAGGGACGAGCAATCAGCCCCAGCATTTT.

In its sample, this clonotype is medium-sized (0.01 to 0.1%). CDR3 nucleotides: TGTGCCAGCTTATCCCGGGACAGACTCTATGGCTACACCTTC. This encodes CASLSRDRLYGYTF. The V and J genes are TRBV6-5 and TRBJ1-2; 7 nucleotides agree with TRBD1. Germline trimming cut 8 bases from V and 4 bases from J; bases unmatched to any gene: 10. This CDR3 contains 14 residues. Germline V gives CDR1 MNHEY, CDR2 SVGAGI.

This sequence joins TRBV5-6 and TRBJ2-3; the D gene could be TRBD1 or TRBD2 (6 bases each). Germline loops: CDR1 SGHDT, CDR2 YYEEEE. Trimming stripped 1 base from V and 1 base from J, with 7 bases between. The CDR3 is 14 amino acids. In DNA, the CDR3 is TGTGCCAGCAGCTTGAGGGGGGGCACAGATACGCAGTATTTT. This codes for CASSLRGGTDTQYF.